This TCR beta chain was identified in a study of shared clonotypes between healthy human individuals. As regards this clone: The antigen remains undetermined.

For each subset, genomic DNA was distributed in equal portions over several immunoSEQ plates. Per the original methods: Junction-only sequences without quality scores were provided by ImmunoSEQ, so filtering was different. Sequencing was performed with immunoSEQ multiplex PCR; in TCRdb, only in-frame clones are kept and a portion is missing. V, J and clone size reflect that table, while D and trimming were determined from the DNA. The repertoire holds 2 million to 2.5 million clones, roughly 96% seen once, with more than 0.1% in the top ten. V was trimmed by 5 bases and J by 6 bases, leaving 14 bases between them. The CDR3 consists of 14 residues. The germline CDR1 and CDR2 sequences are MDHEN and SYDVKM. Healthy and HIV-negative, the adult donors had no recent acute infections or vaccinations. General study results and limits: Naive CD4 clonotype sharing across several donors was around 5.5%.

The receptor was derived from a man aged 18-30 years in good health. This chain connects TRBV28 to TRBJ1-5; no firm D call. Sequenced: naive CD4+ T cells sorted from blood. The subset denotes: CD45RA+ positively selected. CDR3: CASSHRGTGQPQHF. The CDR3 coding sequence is TGTGCCAGCAGTCATCGGGGAACGGGTCAGCCCCAGCATTTT.